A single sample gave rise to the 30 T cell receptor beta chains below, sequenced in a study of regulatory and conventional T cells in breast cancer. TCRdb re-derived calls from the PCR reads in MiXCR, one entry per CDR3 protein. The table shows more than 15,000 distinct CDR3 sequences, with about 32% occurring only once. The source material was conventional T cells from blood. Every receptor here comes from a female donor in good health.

The CDR3 sequence is CASSLGGQLMIGAFF. The CDR3 DNA reads TGTGCCAGCAGTCTTGGGGGACAGCTGATGATAGGAGCTTTCTTT. The V gene is TRBV7-2, the J gene TRBJ1-1, with 7 nucleotides matching TRBD1. With V trimmed by 6 bases and J by 10 bases, 17 bases remained unmatched. The CDR3 loop spans 15 amino acids. The germline V gene encodes CDR1 SGHTA and CDR2 FQGNSA.

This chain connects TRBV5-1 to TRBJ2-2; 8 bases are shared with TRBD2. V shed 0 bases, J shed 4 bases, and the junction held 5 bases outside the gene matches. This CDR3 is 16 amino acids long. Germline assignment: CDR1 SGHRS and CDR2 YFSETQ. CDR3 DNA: TGCGCCAGCAGCTTGGGAGCGGGAGCGGGCACCGGGGAGCTGTTTTTT. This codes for CASSLGAGAGTGELFF.

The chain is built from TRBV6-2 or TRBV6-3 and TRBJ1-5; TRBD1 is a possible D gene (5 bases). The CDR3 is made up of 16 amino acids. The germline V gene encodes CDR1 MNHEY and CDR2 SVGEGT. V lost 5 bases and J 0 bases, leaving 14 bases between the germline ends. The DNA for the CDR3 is TGTGCCAGCAGTCCGCCCACAGGTTCTAGCAATCAGCCCCAGCATTTT. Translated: CASSPPTGSSNQPQHF.

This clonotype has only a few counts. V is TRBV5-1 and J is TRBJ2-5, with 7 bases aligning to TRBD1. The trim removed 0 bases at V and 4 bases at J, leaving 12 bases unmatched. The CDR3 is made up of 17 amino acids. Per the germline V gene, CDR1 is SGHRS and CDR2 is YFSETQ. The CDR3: CASSLGQGGFLGETQYF. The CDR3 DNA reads TGCGCCAGCAGCTTGGGACAGGGTGGTTTCTTAGGAGAGACCCAGTACTTC.

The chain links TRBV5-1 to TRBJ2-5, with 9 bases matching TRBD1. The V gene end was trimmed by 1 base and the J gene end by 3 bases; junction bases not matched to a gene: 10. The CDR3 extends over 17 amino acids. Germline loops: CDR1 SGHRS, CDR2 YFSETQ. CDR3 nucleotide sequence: TGCGCCAGCAGCTTGCTCACCGGGACAGGGTTTAAAGAGACCCAGTACTTC. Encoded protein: CASSLLTGTGFKETQYF.

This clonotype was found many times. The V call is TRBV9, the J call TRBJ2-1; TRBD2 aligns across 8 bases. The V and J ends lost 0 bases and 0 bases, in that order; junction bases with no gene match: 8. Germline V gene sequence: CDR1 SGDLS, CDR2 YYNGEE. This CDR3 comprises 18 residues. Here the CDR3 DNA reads TGTGCCAGCAGCGTAGGAGGTAGCGGGGACTACTCCTACAATGAGCAGTTCTTC. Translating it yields CASSVGGSGDYSYNEQFF.

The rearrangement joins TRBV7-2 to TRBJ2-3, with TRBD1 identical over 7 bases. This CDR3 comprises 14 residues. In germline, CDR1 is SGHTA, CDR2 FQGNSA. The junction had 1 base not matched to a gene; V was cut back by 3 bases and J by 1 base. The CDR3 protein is CASSLRGRTDTQYF. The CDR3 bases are TGTGCCAGCAGCTTGAGGGGGCGCACAGATACGCAGTATTTT.

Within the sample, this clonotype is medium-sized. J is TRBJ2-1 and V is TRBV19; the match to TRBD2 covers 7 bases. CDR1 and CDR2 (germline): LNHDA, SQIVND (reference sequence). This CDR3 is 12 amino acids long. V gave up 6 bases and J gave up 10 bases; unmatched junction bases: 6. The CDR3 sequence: CASRGSGIEQFF. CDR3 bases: TGTGCCAGTAGGGGGAGCGGGATAGAGCAGTTCTTC.

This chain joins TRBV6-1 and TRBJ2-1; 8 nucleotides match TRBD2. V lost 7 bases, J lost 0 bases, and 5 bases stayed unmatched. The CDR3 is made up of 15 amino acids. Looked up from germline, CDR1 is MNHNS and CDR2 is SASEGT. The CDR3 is CASKIAGGSYNEQFF. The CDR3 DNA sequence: TGTGCCAGCAAAATCGCGGGGGGCTCCTACAATGAGCAGTTCTTC.

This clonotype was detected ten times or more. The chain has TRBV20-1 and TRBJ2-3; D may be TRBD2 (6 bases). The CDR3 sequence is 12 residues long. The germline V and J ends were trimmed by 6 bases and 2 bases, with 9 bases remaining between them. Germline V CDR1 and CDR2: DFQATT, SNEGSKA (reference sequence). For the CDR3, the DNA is TGCAGTGCGGCGGGAACCACAGATACGCAGTATTTT. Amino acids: CSAAGTTDTQYF.

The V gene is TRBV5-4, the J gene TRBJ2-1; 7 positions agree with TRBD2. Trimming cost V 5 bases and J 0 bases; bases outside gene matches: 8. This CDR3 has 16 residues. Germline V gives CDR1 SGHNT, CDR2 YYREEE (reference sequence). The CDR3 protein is CASRMTSTDSYNEQFF. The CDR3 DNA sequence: TGTGCCAGCAGGATGACTAGCACTGACTCCTACAATGAGCAGTTCTTC.

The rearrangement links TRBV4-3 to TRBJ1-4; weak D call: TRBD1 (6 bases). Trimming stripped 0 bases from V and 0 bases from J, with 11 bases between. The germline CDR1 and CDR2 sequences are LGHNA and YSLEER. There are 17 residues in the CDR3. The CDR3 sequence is CASSQDDRKATNEKLFF. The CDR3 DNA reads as TGCGCCAGCAGCCAAGATGACAGGAAGGCAACTAATGAAAAACTGTTTTTT.

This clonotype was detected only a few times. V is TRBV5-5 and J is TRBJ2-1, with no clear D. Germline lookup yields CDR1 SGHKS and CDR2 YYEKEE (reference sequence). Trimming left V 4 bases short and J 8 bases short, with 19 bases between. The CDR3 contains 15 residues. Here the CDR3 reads CASSTRVGKDHEQFF. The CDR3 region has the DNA TGTGCCAGCAGCACACGGGTCGGAAAGGACCATGAGCAGTTCTTC.

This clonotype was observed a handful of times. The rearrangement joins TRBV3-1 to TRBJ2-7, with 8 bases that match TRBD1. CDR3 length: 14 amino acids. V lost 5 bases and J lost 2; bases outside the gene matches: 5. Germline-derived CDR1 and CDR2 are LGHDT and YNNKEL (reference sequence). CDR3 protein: CASSTGQGPYEQYF. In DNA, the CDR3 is TGTGCCAGCAGCACCGGACAGGGACCCTACGAGCAGTACTTC.

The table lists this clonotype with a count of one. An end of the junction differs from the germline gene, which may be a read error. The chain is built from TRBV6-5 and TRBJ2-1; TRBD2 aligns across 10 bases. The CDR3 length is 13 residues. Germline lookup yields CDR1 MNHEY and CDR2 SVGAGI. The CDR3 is CASRASGSDERFF. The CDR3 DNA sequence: TGTGCCAGCAGGGCTAGCGGGAGCGATGAGCGGTTCTTC.

The CDR3 spells CASSKVAGPYNEQFF. The CDR3 nucleotides read TGTGCCAGCAGCAAAGTGGCGGGACCCTACAATGAGCAGTTCTTC. The chain is built from TRBV11-2 and TRBJ2-1; maybe TRBD2 (6 bases). The CDR3 sequence is 15 residues long. Germline V lookup: CDR1 SGHAT, CDR2 FQNNGV. Trimming took off 5 bases at V and 2 bases at J, with 13 bases between the two ends.

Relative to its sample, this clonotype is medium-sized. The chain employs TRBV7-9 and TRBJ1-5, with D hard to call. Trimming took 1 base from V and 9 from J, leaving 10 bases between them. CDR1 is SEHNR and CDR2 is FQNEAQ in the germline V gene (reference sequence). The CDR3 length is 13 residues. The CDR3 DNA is TGTGCCAGCAGCTTAGATCAAATGGGGCCCCAGCATTTT. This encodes CASSLDQMGPQHF. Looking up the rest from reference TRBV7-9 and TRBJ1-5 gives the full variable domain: DTGVSQNPRHKITKRGQNVTFRCDPISEHNRLYWYRQTLGQGPEFLTYFQNEAQLEKSRLLSDRFSAERPKGSFSTLEIQRTEQGDSAMYLCASSLDQMGPQHFGDGTRLSIL.

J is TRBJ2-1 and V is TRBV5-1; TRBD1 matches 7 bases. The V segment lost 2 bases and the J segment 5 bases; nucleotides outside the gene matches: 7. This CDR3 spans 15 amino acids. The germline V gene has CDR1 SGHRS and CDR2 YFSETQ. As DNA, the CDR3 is TGCGCCAGCAGCTTAAGGGGGCCGAACGACAATGAGCAGTTCTTC. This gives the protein CASSLRGPNDNEQFF.

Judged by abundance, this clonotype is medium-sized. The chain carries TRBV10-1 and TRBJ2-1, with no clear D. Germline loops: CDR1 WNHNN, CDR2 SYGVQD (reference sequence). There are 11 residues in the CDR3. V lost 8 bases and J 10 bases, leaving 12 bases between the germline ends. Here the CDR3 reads CASGTWNEQFF. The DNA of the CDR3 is TGCGCCAGCGGCACTTGGAACGAGCAGTTCTTC.

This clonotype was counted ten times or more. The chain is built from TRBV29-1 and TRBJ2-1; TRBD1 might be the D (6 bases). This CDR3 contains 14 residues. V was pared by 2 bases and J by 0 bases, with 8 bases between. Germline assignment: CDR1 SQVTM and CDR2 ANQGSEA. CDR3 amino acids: CSVEPDSSYNEQFF. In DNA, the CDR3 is TGCAGCGTTGAACCGGACAGCTCCTACAATGAGCAGTTCTTC.

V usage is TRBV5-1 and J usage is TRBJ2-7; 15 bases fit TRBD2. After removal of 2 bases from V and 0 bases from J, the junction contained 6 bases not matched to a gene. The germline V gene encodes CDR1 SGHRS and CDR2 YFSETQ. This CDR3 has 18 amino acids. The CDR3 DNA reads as TGCGCCAGCAGCTTCGGACTAGCGGGAGGGCCTAACTCCTACGAGCAGTACTTC. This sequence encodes CASSFGLAGGPNSYEQYF.

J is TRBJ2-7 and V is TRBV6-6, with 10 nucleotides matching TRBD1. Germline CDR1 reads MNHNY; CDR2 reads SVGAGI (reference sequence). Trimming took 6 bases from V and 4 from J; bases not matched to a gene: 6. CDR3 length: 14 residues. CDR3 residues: CASSLRDRGYEQYF. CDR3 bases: TGTGCCAGCAGCCTCCGGGACAGGGGTTACGAGCAGTACTTC.

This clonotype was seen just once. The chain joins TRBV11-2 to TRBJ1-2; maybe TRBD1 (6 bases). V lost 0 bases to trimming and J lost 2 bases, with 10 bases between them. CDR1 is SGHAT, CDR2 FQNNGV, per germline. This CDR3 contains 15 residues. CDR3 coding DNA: TGTGCCAGCAGCTTAGATCTCGGACAGAACTATGGCTACACCTTC. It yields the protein CASSLDLGQNYGYTF.

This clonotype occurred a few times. CDR3 sequence reads: CASSPRTGGTYEQYF. In DNA form, the CDR3 reads TGCGCCAGCAGCCCCCGGACAGGGGGGACCTACGAGCAGTACTTC. The V and J genes are TRBV5-1 and TRBJ2-7, with 10 bases aligning to TRBD1. CDR1 is SGHRS and CDR2 is YFSETQ in the germline V gene. Trimming took 4 bases from V and 2 from J; bases not matched to a gene: 6. The CDR3 runs 15 residues.

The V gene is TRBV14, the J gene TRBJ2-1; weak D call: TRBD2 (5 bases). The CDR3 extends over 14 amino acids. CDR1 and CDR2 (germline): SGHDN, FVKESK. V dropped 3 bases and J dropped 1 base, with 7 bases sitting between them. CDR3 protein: CASSQRVSYNEQFF. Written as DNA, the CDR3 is TGTGCCAGCAGCCAGAGGGTATCCTACAATGAGCAGTTCTTC.

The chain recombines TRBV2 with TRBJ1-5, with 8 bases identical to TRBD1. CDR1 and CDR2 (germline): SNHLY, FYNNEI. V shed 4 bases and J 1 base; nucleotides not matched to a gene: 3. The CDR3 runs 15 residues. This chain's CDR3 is CASSGQGISNQPQHF. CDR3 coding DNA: TGTGCCAGCAGTGGACAGGGGATCAGCAATCAGCCCCAGCATTTT.

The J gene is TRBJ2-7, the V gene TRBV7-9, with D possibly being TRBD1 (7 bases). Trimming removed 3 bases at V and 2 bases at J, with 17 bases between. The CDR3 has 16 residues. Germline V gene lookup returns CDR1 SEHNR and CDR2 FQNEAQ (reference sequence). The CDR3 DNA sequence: TGTGCCAGCAGCTTGCGGGACAGCGCCGTAACCTACGAGCAGTACTTC. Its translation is CASSLRDSAVTYEQYF. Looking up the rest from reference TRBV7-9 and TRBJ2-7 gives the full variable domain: DTGVSQNPRHKITKRGQNVTFRCDPISEHNRLYWYRQTLGQGPEFLTYFQNEAQLEKSRLLSDRFSAERPKGSFSTLEIQRTEQGDSAMYLCASSLRDSAVTYEQYFGPGTRLTVT.

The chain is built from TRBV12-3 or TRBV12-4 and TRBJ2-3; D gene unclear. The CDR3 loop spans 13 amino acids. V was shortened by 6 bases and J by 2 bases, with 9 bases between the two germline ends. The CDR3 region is CASSLGNTDTQYF. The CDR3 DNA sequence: TGTGCCAGCAGCCTAGGGAACACAGATACGCAGTATTTT.

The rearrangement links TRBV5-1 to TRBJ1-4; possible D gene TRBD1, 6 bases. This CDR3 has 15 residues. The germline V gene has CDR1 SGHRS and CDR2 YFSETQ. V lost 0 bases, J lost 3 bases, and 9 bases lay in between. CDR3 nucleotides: TGCGCCAGCAGCTTGGGGGGGCCGGCTAATGAAAAACTGTTTTTT. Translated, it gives CASSLGGPANEKLFF.

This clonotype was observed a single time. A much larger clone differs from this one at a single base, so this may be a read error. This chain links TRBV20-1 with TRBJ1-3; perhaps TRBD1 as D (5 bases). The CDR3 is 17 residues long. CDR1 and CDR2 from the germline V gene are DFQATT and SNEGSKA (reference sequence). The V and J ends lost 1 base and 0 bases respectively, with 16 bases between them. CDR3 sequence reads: CSARVPGLRSSGNTIYF. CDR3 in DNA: TGCAGTGCTAGAGTCCCGGGACTGAGGAGCTCTGGAAACACCATATATTTT.